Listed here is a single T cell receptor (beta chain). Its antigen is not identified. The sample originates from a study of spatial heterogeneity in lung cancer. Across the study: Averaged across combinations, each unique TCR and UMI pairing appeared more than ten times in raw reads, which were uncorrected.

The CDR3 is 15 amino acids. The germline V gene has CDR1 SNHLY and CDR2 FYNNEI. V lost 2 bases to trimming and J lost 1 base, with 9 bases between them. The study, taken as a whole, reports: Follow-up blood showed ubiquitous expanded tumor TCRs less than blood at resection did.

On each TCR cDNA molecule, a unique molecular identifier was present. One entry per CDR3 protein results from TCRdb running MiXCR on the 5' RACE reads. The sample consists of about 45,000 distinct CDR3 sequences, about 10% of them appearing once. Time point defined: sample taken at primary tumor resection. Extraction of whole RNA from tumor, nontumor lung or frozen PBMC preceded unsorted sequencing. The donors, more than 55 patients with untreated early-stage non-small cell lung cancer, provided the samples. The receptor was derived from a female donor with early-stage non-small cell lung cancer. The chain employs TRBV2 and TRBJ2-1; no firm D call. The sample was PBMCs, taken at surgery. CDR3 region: CASSETVRSYNEQFF. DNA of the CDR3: TGTGCCAGCAGTGAAACGGTTCGTTCCTACAATGAGCAGTTCTTC.